The 16 T cell receptor beta chains given below trace back to one sample, sequenced in a study of T cell repertoires in cytomegalovirus infection. TCRdb reprocessed the reads via MiXCR and lists one record per CDR3 protein. The sample contains 150,000 to 200,000 distinct CDR3 sequences, roughly 9.8% of which appear only once. Sequenced input: PBMCs. These receptors all stem from a human donor in good health (CMV status not recorded). Some clones in this sample may be carry-over from other donors' samples.

The table lists this clonotype with many counts. The rearrangement uses TRBV7-2 and TRBJ1-5; a possible D gene is TRBD1 (6 bases). Looked up from germline, CDR1 is SGHTA and CDR2 is FQGNSA. Trimming pared 3 bases from V and 6 bases from J, leaving 15 bases between. The CDR3 spans 15 residues. The CDR3 is CASSFGAGAGQPQHF. CDR3 nucleotide sequence: TGTGCCAGCAGCTTTGGGGCAGGGGCGGGTCAGCCCCAGCATTTT.

In its sample, this clonotype was seen many times. The chain recombines TRBV28 with TRBJ2-1; 8 bases agree with TRBD2. J lost 4 bases, V lost 6 bases, and 5 bases had no gene match. The V gene's germline CDR1 is MDHEN and CDR2 SYDVKM. The length of the CDR3 is 14 residues. CDR3 nucleotide sequence: TGTGCCAGCAGCAGCGGGAGTCGATACAATGAGCAGTTCTTC. Translated, it gives CASSSGSRYNEQFF.

This clonotype was counted many times. This chain uses TRBV7-2 with TRBJ1-5; D uncertain. Trimming took off 1 base at V and 6 bases at J, with 4 bases between the two ends. Germline V CDR1 and CDR2: SGHTA, FQGNSA. The CDR3 extends over 12 amino acids. The CDR3 region has the DNA TGTGCCAGCAGCTTAGAAAGTCAGCCCCAGCATTTT. Its translation: CASSLESQPQHF. Combining the CDR3 with reference TRBV7-2 and TRBJ1-5 gives the whole variable domain GAGVSQSPSNKVTEKGKDVELRCDPISGHTALYWYRQSLGQGLEFLIYFQGNSAPDKSGLPSDRFSAERTGGSVSTLTIQRTQQEDSAVYLCASSLESQPQHFGDGTRLSIL.

In this sample, this clonotype turned up many times. The chain uses TRBV15 and TRBJ2-3; the D gene is possibly TRBD2 (5 bases). Trimming removed 0 bases from V and 1 base from J, with 8 bases in between. The CDR3 totals 15 residues. The germline V gene has CDR1 LNHNV and CDR2 YYDKDF (reference sequence). CDR3 in amino acids: CATSRDARGTDTQYF. Here the CDR3 DNA reads TGTGCCACCAGCAGAGATGCGAGGGGCACAGATACGCAGTATTTT.

This clonotype was picked up many times. The chain has TRBV7-8 and TRBJ1-1, with D perhaps matching TRBD1 (6 bases). Germline CDR1 SGHVS, CDR2 FQNEAQ. The CDR3 spans 14 residues. The V end was cut by 1 base, the J end by 6 bases, with 12 bases between. The CDR3 bases are TGTGCCAGCAGCTTAGAAAGGGGGGTCCCTGAAGCTTTCTTT. Protein product: CASSLERGVPEAFF.

This rearrangement joins TRBV20-1 to TRBJ2-5; D remains unclear. Germline CDR1 and CDR2: DFQATT and SNEGSKA (reference sequence). This CDR3 spans 15 amino acids. Trimming stripped 7 bases from V and 2 bases from J, with 20 bases between. The CDR3 loop is CSVVLSAVVQETQYF. The CDR3 nucleotides are TGCAGTGTCGTTCTGTCTGCGGTTGTTCAAGAGACCCAGTACTTC.

The chain has TRBV4-1 and TRBJ1-6; D gene uncertain. Germline V gene sequence: CDR1 MGHRA, CDR2 YSYEKL. V was pared by 3 bases and J by 6 bases, with 15 bases between. CDR3 length: 16 amino acids. In nucleotides, the CDR3 is TGCGCCAGCAGCCAGTCTGCCGGTACAGTTAATTCACCCCTCCACTTT. Its translation is CASSQSAGTVNSPLHF.

This clonotype has ten or more counts. DNA for the CDR3: TGTGCCAGCAGCGCCGGGACAGGGGGCCGTGAGCAGTTCTTC. This sequence encodes CASSAGTGGREQFF. The J gene is TRBJ2-1, the V gene TRBV27; 12 bases align to TRBD1. This CDR3 spans 14 amino acids. From germline, CDR1 is MNHEY and CDR2 SMNVEV (reference sequence). Unmatched junction bases numbered 6, after V lost 6 bases and J lost 9 bases.

This clonotype was seen repeatedly, ten times or more. The rearrangement joins TRBV12-3 or TRBV12-4 to TRBJ1-1; D gene unclear. Trimming shortened V by 5 bases and J by 2 bases, and 15 bases separated the two germline ends. The CDR3 has 15 residues. CDR3 in amino acids: CASSPRRTGNTEAFF. The CDR3 coding sequence is TGTGCCAGCAGTCCCCGACGGACGGGAAACACTGAAGCTTTCTTT.

V gene TRBV28 combines with J gene TRBJ2-4; 7 bases line up with TRBD2. The trim removed 9 bases at V and 3 bases at J, leaving 8 bases unmatched. CDR3 size: 14 residues. Germline CDR1 reads MDHEN; CDR2 reads SYDVKM. The chain's CDR3 is CASRRGGVKNIQYF. As DNA, the CDR3 is TGTGCCAGTCGAAGGGGAGGGGTCAAAAACATTCAGTACTTC.

Here the CDR3 DNA reads TGTGCCAGCAGCTCTACCTCGGACTATGGCTACACCTTC. Encoded protein: CASSSTSDYGYTF. The chain links TRBV5-4 to TRBJ1-2; D is unresolved. Trimming removed 3 bases at V and 3 bases at J, with 9 bases between. CDR3 length equals 13 residues. CDR1 and CDR2 (germline): SGHNT, YYREEE (reference sequence). The full variable domain, with the rest looked up from reference TRBV5-4 and TRBJ1-2, is ETGVTQSPTHLIKTRGQQVTLRCSSQSGHNTVSWYQQALGQGPQFIFQYYREEENGRGNFPPRFSGLQFPNYSSELNVNALELDDSALYLCASSSTSDYGYTFGSGTRLTVV.

Many counts were recorded for this clonotype. The chain carries TRBV7-2 and TRBJ2-1; D remains ambiguous. V was pared by 5 bases and J by 4 bases, with 12 bases between. The CDR3 has 14 amino acids. Per germline, CDR1 SGHTA and CDR2 FQGNSA. CDR3 amino acids: CASSLGRIYNEQFF. DNA of the CDR3: TGTGCCAGCAGCCTTGGCAGGATATACAATGAGCAGTTCTTC.

This clonotype was detected many times. V gene TRBV7-2 combines with J gene TRBJ1-1; no clear D gene. Per the germline V gene, CDR1 is SGHTA and CDR2 is FQGNSA. This CDR3 is 13 amino acids long. Trimming cost V 2 bases and J 3 bases, with 7 bases left between them. In DNA, the CDR3 is TGTGCCAGCAGCTTAAGTGCGGACACTGAAGCTTTCTTT. Its translation is CASSLSADTEAFF.

V and J are TRBV12-3 or TRBV12-4 and TRBJ1-1; no clear D gene. The germline V and J ends were trimmed by 5 bases and 5 bases, with 18 bases remaining between them. CDR3 length: 15 residues. The CDR3 reads CASSPHAASGTEAFF. The CDR3 DNA sequence: TGTGCCAGCAGTCCCCATGCGGCCTCGGGGACTGAAGCTTTCTTT.

The chain is built from TRBV7-6 and TRBJ2-1; D remains ambiguous. The CDR3 extends over 14 amino acids. Trimming pared 4 bases from V and 10 bases from J, leaving 17 bases between. CDR1 and CDR2 from the germline V gene are SGHVS and FNYEAQ. Here the CDR3 DNA reads TGTGCCAGCAGCTACACCAATTCCGAGGTCGAGCAGTTCTTC. It codes for CASSYTNSEVEQFF.

The chain uses TRBV20-1 and TRBJ2-2; D perhaps matches TRBD2 (6 bases). Looked up from germline, CDR1 is DFQATT and CDR2 is SNEGSKA (reference sequence). V shed 1 base and J shed 7 bases, with 13 bases lying between them. The CDR3 loop spans 14 amino acids. Here the CDR3 reads CSARGRRDHGELFF. The CDR3 coding sequence is TGCAGTGCTAGAGGACGGCGGGATCACGGGGAGCTGTTTTTT.